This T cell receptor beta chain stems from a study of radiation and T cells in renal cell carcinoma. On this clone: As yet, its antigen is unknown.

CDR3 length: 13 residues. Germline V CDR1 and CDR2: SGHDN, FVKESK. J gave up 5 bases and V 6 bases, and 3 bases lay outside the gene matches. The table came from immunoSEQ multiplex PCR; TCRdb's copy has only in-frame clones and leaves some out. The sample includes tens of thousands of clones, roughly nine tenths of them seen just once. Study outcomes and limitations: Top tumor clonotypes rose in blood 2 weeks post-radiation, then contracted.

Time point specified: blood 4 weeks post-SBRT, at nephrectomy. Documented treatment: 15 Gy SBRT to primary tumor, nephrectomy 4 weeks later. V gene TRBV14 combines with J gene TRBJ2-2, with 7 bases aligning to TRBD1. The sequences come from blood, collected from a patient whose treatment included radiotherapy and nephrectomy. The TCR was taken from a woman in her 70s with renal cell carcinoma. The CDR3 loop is CASRMTGTGELFF. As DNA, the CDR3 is TGTGCCAGCAGGATGACAGGGACCGGGGAGCTGTTTTTT. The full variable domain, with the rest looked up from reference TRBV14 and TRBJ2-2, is EAGVTQFPSHSVIEKGQTVTLRCDPISGHDNLYWYRRVMGKEIKFLLHFVKESKQDESGMPNNRFLAERTGGTYSTLKVQPAELEDSGVYFCASRMTGTGELFFGEGSRLTVL.